This T cell receptor (beta chain) was sequenced during a study of cytomegalovirus exposure and HLA in healthy donors. CDR3 size: 15 residues. Germline CDR1 is SGHNT and CDR2 is YYREEE (reference sequence). V lost 4 bases and J lost 4, with 15 bases in between. Use of 60 Vbeta and 13 Jbeta primers characterized the PCR. Libraries were prepared by immunoSEQ multiplex PCR; TCRdb keeps only in-frame clonotypes and omits some of them. The table records some 120,000 clones, over 60% of them present only once. The receptor was isolated from a middle-aged man in good health and CMV-seropositive. V gene TRBV5-4 combines with J gene TRBJ2-1; perhaps TRBD2 as D (5 bases). Material: PBMCs. CDR3 nucleotide sequence: TGTGCCAGCAGCAACGGAGGCCCACTATACAATGAGCAGTTCTTC. The encoded protein is CASSNGGPLYNEQFF. Combining the CDR3 with reference TRBV5-4 and TRBJ2-1 gives the whole variable domain ETGVTQSPTHLIKTRGQQVTLRCSSQSGHNTVSWYQQALGQGPQFIFQYYREEENGRGNFPPRFSGLQFPNYSSELNVNALELDDSALYLCASSNGGPLYNEQFFGPGTRLTVL.